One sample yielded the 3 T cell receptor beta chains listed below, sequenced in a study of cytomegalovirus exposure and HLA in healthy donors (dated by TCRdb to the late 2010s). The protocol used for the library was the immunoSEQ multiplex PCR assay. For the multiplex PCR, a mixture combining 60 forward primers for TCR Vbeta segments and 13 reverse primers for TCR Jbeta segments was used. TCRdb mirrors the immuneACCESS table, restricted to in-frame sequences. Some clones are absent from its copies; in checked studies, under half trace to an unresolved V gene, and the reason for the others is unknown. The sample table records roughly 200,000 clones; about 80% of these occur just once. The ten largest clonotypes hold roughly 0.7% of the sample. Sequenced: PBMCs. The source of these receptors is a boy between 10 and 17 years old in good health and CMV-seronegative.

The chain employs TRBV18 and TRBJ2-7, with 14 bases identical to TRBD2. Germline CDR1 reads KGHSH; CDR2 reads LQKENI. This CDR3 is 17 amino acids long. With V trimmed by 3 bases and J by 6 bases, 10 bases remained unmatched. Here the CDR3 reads CASSPTSGRATWGEQYF. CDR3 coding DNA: TGTGCCAGCTCACCGACTAGCGGGAGGGCGACGTGGGGCGAGCAGTACTTC.

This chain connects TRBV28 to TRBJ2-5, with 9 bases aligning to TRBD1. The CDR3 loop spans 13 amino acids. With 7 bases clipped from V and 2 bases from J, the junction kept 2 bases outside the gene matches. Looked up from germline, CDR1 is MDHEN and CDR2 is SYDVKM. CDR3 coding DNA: TGTGCCAGCACGACAGGGGGGCAAGAGACCCAGTACTTC. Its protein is CASTTGGQETQYF.

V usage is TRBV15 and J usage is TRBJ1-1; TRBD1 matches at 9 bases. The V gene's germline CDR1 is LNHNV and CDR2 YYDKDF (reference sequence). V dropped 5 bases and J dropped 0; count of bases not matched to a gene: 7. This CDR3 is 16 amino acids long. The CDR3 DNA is TGTGCCACCAGCGGACGAGGACAGGGGATGAACACTGAAGCTTTCTTT. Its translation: CATSGRGQGMNTEAFF.